Following are 18 T cell receptor beta chains from one sample sequenced in a study of blood T cell repertoires in COVID-19. TCRdb's table, derived via immunoSEQ multiplex PCR, lists solely in-frame clones and lacks some. The sample records about 130,000 clones, around 87% being singletons. Sequencing used peripheral blood. The receptors were sampled from a woman aged 60-75 years with acute or convalescent COVID-19.

The chain carries TRBV6-6 and TRBJ1-1, with D hard to call. V lost 7 bases, J lost 2 bases, and 11 bases lay in between. This CDR3 has 13 residues. In germline, CDR1 is MNHNY, CDR2 SVGAGI (reference sequence). CDR3: CASTNGGNTEAFF. In DNA form, the CDR3 reads TGTGCCAGCACCAACGGCGGTAACACTGAAGCTTTCTTT.

V and J are TRBV19 and TRBJ2-1; TRBD2 matches at 7 bases. Germline assignment: CDR1 LNHDA and CDR2 SQIVND (reference sequence). The CDR3 extends over 14 amino acids. The V gene end was trimmed by 9 bases and the J gene end by 4 bases; junction bases not matched to a gene: 9. The CDR3 DNA sequence: TGTGCCAGCCTGGGGGGAGGGAGGTACAATGAGCAGTTCTTC. It is translated as CASLGGGRYNEQFF.

The chain is built from TRBV21-1 and TRBJ2-1; TRBD2 reflects the table's D call only, with no check against the DNA. TRBV21-1 is designated a pseudogene. This CDR3 is built from 16 residues. The CDR3 sequence: CASSGQPSGRVNEQFF. DNA for the CDR3: TGTGCCAGCAGCGGACAACCTAGCGGGAGGGTAAATGAGCAGTTCTTC.

The chain is built from TRBV2 and TRBJ2-1; tentative D call: TRBD2 (7 bases). CDR3 length: 17 residues. Germline CDR1 reads SNHLY; CDR2 reads FYNNEI. V was clipped by 6 bases and J by 0 bases, with 18 bases between them. The CDR3 loop is CASRGGSSGRSYNEQFF. CDR3 coding DNA: TGTGCCAGCAGGGGGGGCAGTAGCGGGCGCTCCTACAATGAGCAGTTCTTC.

This clone was detected only a few times. The chain carries TRBV11-3 and TRBJ1-1; D call uncertain. V was clipped by 2 bases and J by 0 bases, with 4 bases between them. CDR3 length: 13 residues. CDR1 SGHNT and CDR2 YENEEA come from the germline V gene. CDR3 nucleotides: TGTGCCAGCAGCTTACGGTTGAACACTGAAGCTTTCTTT. Protein: CASSLRLNTEAFF.

The rearrangement uses TRBV5-1 and TRBJ1-1; TRBD1 is a possible D gene (6 bases). The germline CDR1 and CDR2 sequences are SGHRS and YFSETQ. V shed 9 bases and J shed 1 base, with 16 bases lying between them. There are 14 residues in the CDR3. The CDR3 nucleotides are TGCGCCACGACGAGGGGGTCGGGGAACACTGAAGCTTTCTTT. This encodes CATTRGSGNTEAFF.

V gene TRBV11-3 combines with J gene TRBJ2-1; maybe TRBD2 (6 bases). Trimming removed 2 bases from V and 6 bases from J, with 14 bases in between. The CDR3 covers 15 residues. Germline loops: CDR1 SGHNT, CDR2 YENEEA. In DNA form, the CDR3 reads TGTGCCAGCAGCTTACTAGCGACCGCCTCCAATGAGCAGTTCTTC. This codes for CASSLLATASNEQFF. Variable domain in full (rest from reference TRBV11-3 and TRBJ2-1): EAGVVQSPRYKIIEKKQPVAFWCNPISGHNTLYWYLQNLGQGPELLIRYENEEAVDDSQLPKDRFSAERLKGVDSTLKIQPAELGDSAVYLCASSLLATASNEQFFGPGTRLTVL.

This clone has just one count. The chain carries TRBV6-2 or TRBV6-3 and TRBJ2-1, with TRBD1 as a possible D gene (5 bases). V was cut by 0 bases and J by 9 bases, with 18 bases left in between. Germline assignment: CDR1 MNHEY and CDR2 SVGEGT. The CDR3 extends over 16 amino acids. CDR3 protein: CASSYSSRAKSLEQFF. CDR3 in DNA: TGTGCCAGCAGTTACTCGAGCAGGGCCAAGTCACTTGAGCAGTTCTTC.

The CDR3 DNA reads as TGTGCCAGCAGTTACCCGCCGCAGGGCGAAGAGACCCAGTACTTC. This sequence encodes CASSYPPQGEETQYF. V gene TRBV6-6 combines with J gene TRBJ2-5, with D possibly matching TRBD1 (5 bases). The germline gives CDR1 MNHNY, CDR2 SVGAGI (reference sequence). The CDR3 covers 15 residues. The V end lost 2 bases, the J end lost 3 bases, and 13 bases lay between the germline ends.

The J gene is TRBJ2-2, the V gene TRBV7-3; 7 bases fit TRBD1. The length of the CDR3 is 16 residues. V shed 2 bases and J 2 bases; nucleotides not matched to a gene: 5. The V gene's germline CDR1 is SGHTA and CDR2 FQGTGA. CDR3 sequence reads: CASSLEGTVNTGELFF. CDR3 nucleotides: TGTGCCAGCAGCTTAGAGGGGACAGTCAACACCGGGGAGCTGTTTTTT. Variable domain in full (rest from reference TRBV7-3 and TRBJ2-2): GAGVSQTPSNKVTEKGKYVELRCDPISGHTALYWYRQSLGQGPEFLIYFQGTGAADDSGLPNDRFFAVRPEGSVSTLKIQRTERGDSAVYLCASSLEGTVNTGELFFGEGSRLTVL.

The chain carries TRBV5-4 and TRBJ2-7, with D perhaps matching TRBD1 (5 bases). Germline CDR1 reads SGHNT; CDR2 reads YYREEE (reference sequence). This CDR3 spans 14 amino acids. V lost 2 bases, J lost 1 base, and 10 bases lay in between. The CDR3 is CASSFSQGSYEQYF. The DNA for the CDR3 is TGTGCCAGCAGCTTTTCTCAGGGATCCTACGAGCAGTACTTC.

CDR3 sequence reads: CASTLGGTSWYEQYF. The CDR3, as DNA: TGTGCCAGCACCCTGGGGGGGACTAGTTGGTACGAGCAGTACTTC. The chain couples TRBV11-2 to TRBJ2-7, with 8 bases that match TRBD2. The length of the CDR3 is 15 residues. The V segment lost 7 bases and the J segment 4 bases; nucleotides outside the gene matches: 12. CDR1 and CDR2 (germline): SGHAT, FQNNGV.

The V call is TRBV30, the J call TRBJ2-1, with TRBD1 matching over 7 bases. CDR1 is GTSNPN and CDR2 is SVGIG in the germline V gene (reference sequence). Trimming cost V 1 base and J 2 bases; bases outside gene matches: 11. The CDR3 consists of 17 residues. The CDR3 DNA reads as TGTGCCTGGAGTGCCAACTATGACAGGGTGGCCTACAATGAGCAGTTCTTC. It translates to CAWSANYDRVAYNEQFF.

The chain uses TRBV2 and TRBJ2-1, with 11 bases lining up with TRBD2. This CDR3 spans 15 amino acids. The J segment lost 4 bases and the V segment lost 8 bases, leaving 7 bases of the junction unmatched. Germline V gene lookup returns CDR1 SNHLY and CDR2 FYNNEI. In DNA, the CDR3 is TGTGCCAGCTCCTGGGGACTAGCGGCTTACAATGAGCAGTTCTTC. The encoded protein is CASSWGLAAYNEQFF.

The rearrangement links TRBV24-1 to TRBJ2-1; a possible D gene is TRBD2 (5 bases). Germline CDR1 reads KGHDR; CDR2 reads SFDVKD. V was cut by 9 bases and J by 3 bases, with 5 bases left in between. The CDR3 covers 11 residues. The CDR3 reads CATGSYNEQFF. CDR3 nucleotide sequence: TGTGCCACCGGGAGCTACAATGAGCAGTTCTTC.

J is TRBJ1-1 and V is TRBV19; TRBD1 aligns across 9 bases. CDR1 is LNHDA, CDR2 SQIVND, per germline (reference sequence). CDR3 length: 17 amino acids. J gave up 1 base and V 2 bases, and 8 bases lay outside the gene matches. The CDR3 DNA follows: TGTGCCAGTAGTATAAGTGGACAGGGGCCAAGGAACACTGAAGCTTTCTTT. Amino acid sequence: CASSISGQGPRNTEAFF.

The V and J genes are TRBV5-1 and TRBJ2-5; 7 positions agree with TRBD2. Per germline, CDR1 SGHRS and CDR2 YFSETQ. This CDR3 has 16 residues. V shed 2 bases, J shed 3 bases, and the junction held 10 bases outside the gene matches. CDR3 in DNA: TGCGCCAGCAGCTTAACGGTAGCGGGCCGCGAAGAGACCCAGTACTTC. As protein: CASSLTVAGREETQYF.

The chain joins TRBV11-2 to TRBJ1-6, with 8 bases matching TRBD1. The CDR3 is 14 residues long. Germline CDR1 and CDR2: SGHAT and FQNNGV. The ends lost 4 bases at V and 10 bases at J; junction bases unmatched: 6. CDR3 DNA: TGTGCCAGCAGCTCACAGGGGGGCAAGTCACCCCTCCACTTT. This translates into CASSSQGGKSPLHF.